A selection of T cell receptor beta chains follows, all from one sample in a study of T cells in Graves' hyperthyroidism and ophthalmopathy. One entry per CDR3 protein results from TCRdb running MiXCR on the multiplex PCR reads. The sample lists roughly 170,000 distinct CDR3 sequences; 15% to 20% were seen once. The sequencing sample was made of blood. Every receptor here comes from a woman between 50 and 59 years old with Graves' hyperthyroidism. Both conserved end residues are part of each CDR3. Not every row has a clone size; where given, it reads once, few, many or a size class.

CDR3 protein | V gene | clone size
CASSFLLAGGLGQFF | TRBV7-2 | many
CASSYARGDGYTF | TRBV6-2/TRBV6-3 | many
CASRARQGSTDTQYF | TRBV6-2/TRBV6-3 | NA
CASSFGGSASYEQYF | TRBV7-2 | few
CASSYSKGTKETQYF | TRBV14 | NA
CASSPGTSGTEAFF | TRBV4-1 | many
CASSVATGADTQYF | TRBV9 | many
CSARSTEAFF | TRBV20-1 | many
CASSLVSGSHEQYF | TRBV28 | once
CASSSEGQGTDTQYF | TRBV5-5 | many
CASRGTGKTEAFF | TRBV28 | many
CASSRLPQYSNQPQHF | TRBV7-8 | few
CASSTDMYQPQHF | TRBV19 | many
CASSLWAYNSPLHF | TRBV27 | many
CASSERQGAFEKLFF | TRBV3-1 | many
CASSPRRFYEQYF | TRBV6-2/TRBV6-3 | NA
CAVGRGESRNGYTF | TRBV12-3/TRBV12-4 | many
CIWMRLNTEAFF | TRBV20-1 | NA
CASSVGGTGSYEQYF | TRBV9 | NA
CASSKGNSYNEQFF | TRBV27 | NA
CASSYSGGQWSVPEAFF | TRBV6-2/TRBV6-3 | many
CASSEEATPTGELFF | TRBV2 | few
CASMIEAWQPQHF | TRBV6-1 | many